These 20 T cell receptor beta chains originate from one sample sequenced in a study of T-cell reconstitution after alpha-beta-depleted transplantation in children. It was with unique molecular identifiers that the TCRbeta library was prepared. Each CDR3 protein gets one entry after TCRdb re-called the PCR reads with MiXCR. The data show about 350,000 distinct CDR3 sequences, 10% to 15% seen once. Material: PBMCs, obtained from the stem cell graft. Receptor source: a human donor who donated a stem cell graft to a child with Fanconi anemia.

This clonotype was seen more than once but under ten times. This rearrangement joins TRBV11-2 to TRBJ2-7; weak D call: TRBD2 (5 bases). The CDR3 is made up of 15 amino acids. Germline V gives CDR1 SGHAT, CDR2 FQNNGV. Trimming pared 3 bases from V and 0 bases from J, leaving 12 bases between. CDR3 region: CASSLAYGDSYEQYF. As DNA, the CDR3 is TGTGCCAGCAGCTTGGCTTACGGGGACTCCTACGAGCAGTACTTC.

This clonotype appeared many times. V is TRBV6-1 and J is TRBJ2-7, with 8 bases that match TRBD1. The germline gives CDR1 MNHNS, CDR2 SASEGT. This CDR3 region has 15 residues. The V segment lost 4 bases and the J segment 0 bases; nucleotides outside the gene matches: 5. This chain's CDR3 is CASSVRDRSSYEQYF. The CDR3 DNA sequence: TGTGCCAGCAGTGTCCGGGACAGGAGCTCCTACGAGCAGTACTTC.

This clonotype was observed once. This sequence joins TRBV24-1 and TRBJ2-3, with 8 bases fitting TRBD2. The CDR3 runs 17 residues. The V gene end was trimmed by 4 bases and the J gene end by 1 base; junction bases not matched to a gene: 9. Germline CDR1 is KGHDR and CDR2 is SFDVKD. CDR3 sequence (DNA): TGTGCCACCAGTGACCCTGTGAGTAGCGGGGGCACAGATACGCAGTATTTT. This gives the protein CATSDPVSSGGTDTQYF.

This chain joins TRBV18 and TRBJ1-1; the D is unclear. The V gene lost 2 bases and the J gene lost 0 bases, with 10 bases spanning the gap. The length of the CDR3 is 15 residues. CDR1 is KGHSH, CDR2 LQKENI, per germline. The CDR3 DNA follows: TGTGCCAGCTCACCAACTGCAGGTATGAACACTGAAGCTTTCTTT. Amino acid sequence: CASSPTAGMNTEAFF.

This clonotype was counted ten times or more. The chain combines TRBV20-1 with TRBJ2-3, with 7 bases fitting TRBD1. Per germline, CDR1 DFQATT and CDR2 SNEGSKA (reference sequence). This CDR3 is built from 15 residues. V shed 6 bases and J 6 bases; nucleotides not matched to a gene: 15. The CDR3 spells CSAPAQGFDTDTQYF. CDR3 sequence (DNA): TGCAGTGCGCCTGCACAGGGGTTTGATACGGATACGCAGTATTTT.

This clonotype came up a few times. The chain is built from TRBV7-2 and TRBJ2-1; TRBD2 might be the D (7 bases). Germline V gives CDR1 SGHTA, CDR2 FQGNSA. This CDR3 comprises 16 residues. V was pared by 6 bases and J by 1 base, with 16 bases between. The CDR3 here is CASRRKRGGSYNEQFF. The CDR3 DNA sequence: TGTGCCAGCAGACGCAAGAGGGGGGGTTCCTACAATGAGCAGTTCTTC.

The V call is TRBV29-1, the J call TRBJ2-1; 9 bases line up with TRBD1. Losses at the gene ends were 6 bases for V and 8 bases for J; bases not matched to a gene: 8. The CDR3 is 13 residues long. Per the germline V gene, CDR1 is SQVTM and CDR2 is ANQGSEA. The DNA of the CDR3 is TGCAGCGTAAAACTAACAGGGGGCTATGAGCAGTTCTTC. Amino acid sequence: CSVKLTGGYEQFF.

V gene TRBV27 combines with J gene TRBJ1-1, with a tentative D call TRBD1 (6 bases). Trimming took off 10 bases at V and 0 bases at J, with 12 bases between the two ends. The germline V gene has CDR1 MNHEY and CDR2 SMNVEV (reference sequence). The length of the CDR3 is 13 residues. The chain's CDR3 is CATWDIMNTEAFF. Here the CDR3 DNA reads TGTGCCACCTGGGACATTATGAACACTGAAGCTTTCTTT.

This chain connects TRBV7-3 to TRBJ1-1; tentatively, D is TRBD1 (6 bases). V was clipped by 1 base and J by 6 bases, with 24 bases between them. This CDR3 is built from 18 residues. Germline V gene sequence: CDR1 SGHTA, CDR2 FQGTGA. CDR3 in amino acids: CASSLSFRGYADTAEAFF. The CDR3 nucleotides are TGTGCCAGCAGCTTAAGTTTCAGGGGCTATGCGGATACCGCTGAAGCTTTCTTT.

This clonotype was detected a few times. The genes are TRBV20-1 and TRBJ2-3; D gene unclear. Germline V gene sequence: CDR1 DFQATT, CDR2 SNEGSKA (reference sequence). Trimming left V 6 bases short and J 5 bases short, with 15 bases between. The CDR3 has 13 amino acids. The CDR3 bases are TGCAGTGCCTGGCTCATAAGAGGAGATACGCAGTATTTT. As protein: CSAWLIRGDTQYF.

This clonotype was seen a single time. The rearrangement links TRBV7-2 to TRBJ2-4; tentative D call: TRBD2 (6 bases). V lost 5 bases, J lost 11 bases, and 22 bases lay in between. The CDR3 runs 15 residues. Germline V gene sequence: CDR1 SGHTA, CDR2 FQGNSA. The CDR3 sequence: CASSRRGGNPMVQYF. As DNA, the CDR3 is TGTGCCAGCAGCCGACGGGGCGGGAACCCCATGGTTCAGTACTTC.

This clonotype was observed a handful of times. This chain joins TRBV6-1 and TRBJ1-1; 8 positions agree with TRBD1. CDR3 length: 15 residues. Germline loops: CDR1 MNHNS, CDR2 SASEGT. V shed 6 bases, J shed 3 bases, and the junction held 9 bases outside the gene matches. CDR3 amino acids: CASRDRALGDTEAFF. The DNA of the CDR3 is TGTGCCAGCAGGGACAGGGCCTTGGGTGACACTGAAGCTTTCTTT.

CDR3 nucleotide sequence: TGTGCCAGCAGTGAAGCGGAGGCAAGTGAGCAGTTCTTC. This gives the protein CASSEAEASEQFF. V usage is TRBV2 and J usage is TRBJ2-1, with a possible D match to TRBD2 (5 bases). The V gene lost 0 bases and the J gene lost 9 bases, with 9 bases spanning the gap. CDR1 SNHLY and CDR2 FYNNEI come from the germline V gene. The CDR3 covers 13 residues.

This clonotype has ten or more counts. The genes are TRBV6-2 or TRBV6-3 and TRBJ1-1; D unclear. Trimming took off 6 bases at V and 8 bases at J, with 10 bases between the two ends. Germline loops: CDR1 MNHEY, CDR2 SVGEGT. This CDR3 is 11 amino acids long. The DNA of the CDR3 is TGTGCCAGCAGCCAGCACCCGGAAGCTTTCTTT. It encodes CASSQHPEAFF.

The chain is built from TRBV5-1 and TRBJ2-1; D not resolved. CDR3 length equals 13 residues. Trimming took 8 bases from V and 6 from J, leaving 15 bases between them. Germline values: CDR1 SGHRS, CDR2 YFSETQ. CDR3 DNA: TGCGCCAGTAAGACACTACAGAGCAATGAGCAGTTCTTC. It specifies CASKTLQSNEQFF.

This clonotype was counted ten times or more. The chain employs TRBV15 and TRBJ2-5; TRBD1 is a possible D gene (5 bases). Between the trimmed V and J ends, which lost 0 bases and 7 bases, there was a span of 6 bases. Germline V gives CDR1 LNHNV, CDR2 YYDKDF (reference sequence). The CDR3 runs 12 residues. This CDR3 is CATSRDRGTQYF. For the CDR3, the DNA is TGTGCCACCAGCAGAGATAGGGGGACCCAGTACTTC.

The sample holds many counts of this clonotype. V usage is TRBV5-1 and J usage is TRBJ1-5, with TRBD1 as a possible D gene (6 bases). The germline V gene has CDR1 SGHRS and CDR2 YFSETQ. The length of the CDR3 is 13 residues. The V gene lost 4 bases and the J gene lost 8 bases, with 13 bases spanning the gap. The CDR3 coding sequence is TGCGCCAGCAGCCCACAGGGAGCAGAGCCCCAGCATTTT. This sequence encodes CASSPQGAEPQHF.

The chain recombines TRBV4-3 with TRBJ1-1; no firm D call. CDR1 LGHNA and CDR2 YSLEER come from the germline V gene. Trimming shortened V by 1 base and J by 5 bases, and 8 bases separated the two germline ends. The CDR3 has 13 residues. CDR3 sequence: CASSQGAGTEAFF. Written as DNA, the CDR3 is TGCGCCAGCAGCCAAGGGGCCGGGACTGAAGCTTTCTTT.

This clonotype was counted ten times or more. The CDR3 spells CASSPYREGEKLFF. For the CDR3, the DNA is TGCGCCAGCAGCCCCTACAGGGAGGGCGAAAAACTGTTTTTT. V is TRBV4-3 and J is TRBJ1-4, with a tentative D call TRBD1 (6 bases). The CDR3 spans 14 residues. Germline lookup yields CDR1 LGHNA and CDR2 YSLEER. V was pared by 4 bases and J by 8 bases, with 14 bases between.

CDR3 in DNA: TGTGCCAGCAGTTACTCGAACAGGATTAATGAAAAACTGTTTTTT. Translating gives CASSYSNRINEKLFF. The J gene is TRBJ1-4, the V gene TRBV6-2 or TRBV6-3; D may be TRBD1 (5 bases). CDR3 length: 15 amino acids. Trimming pared 0 bases from V and 4 bases from J, leaving 9 bases between. CDR1 and CDR2 from the germline V gene are MNHEY and SVGEGT.